Shown below are 28 T cell receptor beta chains from a single sample sequenced in a study of technical replicates of blood from a handful of donors. Method: immunoSEQ multiplex PCR; TCRdb's copy keeps in-frame clones and lacks some. This sample has about 69,000 clones; approximately 88% occur once, and the top ten carry roughly 5%. What was sequenced was PBMCs. The receptors were sampled from a human donor in good health. Some clones in this sample may be carry-over from other donors' samples.

This chain connects TRBV2 to TRBJ2-5, with TRBD1 matching 7 bases. The CDR3 is made up of 14 amino acids. Germline V gene lookup returns CDR1 SNHLY and CDR2 FYNNEI. The junction had 7 bases not matched to a gene; V was cut back by 5 bases and J by 4 bases. The CDR3 region is CASSKRQGRETQYF. The CDR3, as DNA: TGTGCCAGCAGTAAAAGACAGGGACGAGAGACCCAGTACTTC.

The rearrangement links TRBV14 to TRBJ2-5; 9 bases agree with TRBD1. CDR3 length: 13 amino acids. The V gene end was trimmed by 3 bases and the J gene end by 7 bases; junction bases not matched to a gene: 3. CDR1 and CDR2 from the germline V gene are SGHDN and FVKESK. Here the CDR3 reads CASSQKTGGTQYF. CDR3 in DNA: TGTGCCAGCAGCCAGAAGACAGGGGGGACCCAGTACTTC. Based on the CDR3 plus reference TRBV14 and TRBJ2-5, the full variable domain is EAGVTQFPSHSVIEKGQTVTLRCDPISGHDNLYWYRRVMGKEIKFLLHFVKESKQDESGMPNNRFLAERTGGTYSTLKVQPAELEDSGVYFCASSQKTGGTQYFGPGTRLLVL.

This clone was detected a few times. This chain joins TRBV5-1 and TRBJ1-2, with D hard to call. The CDR3 length is 13 residues. V was cut by 2 bases and J by 7 bases, with 12 bases left in between. Germline V gene lookup returns CDR1 SGHRS and CDR2 YFSETQ. The CDR3 protein is CASSFGGTVGYTF. The CDR3 region has the DNA TGCGCCAGCAGCTTTGGCGGAACGGTTGGCTACACCTTC.

The rearrangement joins TRBV4-3 to TRBJ2-2, with D tentatively TRBD1 (5 bases). Trimming pared 6 bases from V and 4 bases from J, leaving 12 bases between. This CDR3 has 14 amino acids. Germline V gene data show CDR1 as LGHNA and CDR2 as YSLEER. CDR3 nucleotide sequence: TGCGCCAGCAGGGGCACAGGTTTCACCGGGGAGCTGTTTTTT. Its translation is CASRGTGFTGELFF.

This clone was recorded at least ten times. V gene TRBV7-9 combines with J gene TRBJ2-3; 10 bases line up with TRBD1. The ends lost 5 bases at V and 3 bases at J; junction bases unmatched: 11. Germline-derived CDR1 and CDR2 are SEHNR and FQNEAQ (reference sequence). The CDR3 runs 17 residues. The CDR3 sequence: CASSAPRLDRGTDTQYF. The DNA for the CDR3 is TGTGCCAGCAGCGCGCCTCGCTTGGACAGGGGGACAGATACGCAGTATTTT.

The chain links TRBV7-6 to TRBJ1-1; D perhaps matches TRBD1 (6 bases). Germline CDR1 is SGHVS and CDR2 is FNYEAQ. With 6 bases removed from V and 4 bases from J, the gap between germline ends came to 12 bases. This CDR3 comprises 13 residues. CDR3: CASSRQEGTEAFF. Here the CDR3 DNA reads TGTGCCAGCAGTCGACAGGAAGGCACTGAAGCTTTCTTT.

The genes are TRBV7-9 and TRBJ1-5; D possibly corresponds to TRBD1 (6 bases). V was cut by 4 bases and J by 3 bases, with 13 bases left in between. The CDR3 has 15 residues. Germline loops: CDR1 SEHNR, CDR2 FQNEAQ (reference sequence). The CDR3 nucleotides are TGTGCCAGCAGCTCATCGGACAGTACCAATCAGCCCCAGCATTTT. Translation gives CASSSSDSTNQPQHF.

The V call is TRBV7-2, the J call TRBJ2-5; TRBD2 matches at 12 bases. The junction had 7 bases not matched to a gene; V was cut back by 5 bases and J by 6 bases. Germline lookup yields CDR1 SGHTA and CDR2 FQGNSA. There are 15 residues in the CDR3. The CDR3 DNA reads as TGTGCCAGCAGCCAGGGACTAGCGGGTAGAAAGACCCAGTACTTC. Amino acid sequence: CASSQGLAGRKTQYF.

This chain connects TRBV6-5 to TRBJ2-1; D is perhaps TRBD2 (5 bases). The V gene's germline CDR1 is MNHEY and CDR2 SVGAGI. This CDR3 region has 13 residues. Deletions cut 7 bases from V and 9 bases from J, with 16 bases between. The CDR3, as DNA: TGTGCCAGCACCCCTCCGGGGATCACTGAGCAGTTCTTC. Translated: CASTPPGITEQFF.

By share of the sample, this clone is medium-sized (0.01 to 0.1%). V usage is TRBV7-3 and J usage is TRBJ1-2; 7 nucleotides match TRBD1. The CDR3 spans 14 residues. The V gene end was trimmed by 4 bases and the J gene end by 5 bases; junction bases not matched to a gene: 7. CDR1 is SGHTA and CDR2 is FQGTGA in the germline V gene. The CDR3 spells CASSSTGSPYGYTF. For the CDR3, the DNA is TGTGCCAGCAGCTCGACAGGGTCCCCGTATGGCTACACCTTC.

The chain recombines TRBV9 with TRBJ2-7; 9 bases line up with TRBD2. The CDR3 has 14 amino acids. CDR1 is SGDLS, CDR2 YYNGEE, per germline. Losses at the gene ends were 0 bases for V and 4 bases for J; bases not matched to a gene: 2. The CDR3 bases are TGTGCCAGCAGCGTAGGACTAGCGGCTTACGAGCAGTACTTC. This sequence encodes CASSVGLAAYEQYF.

CDR3: CASSPGGENSPLHF. Written as DNA, the CDR3 is TGTGCCAGCAGTCCCGGGGGGGAGAACTCACCCCTCCACTTT. V gene TRBV2 combines with J gene TRBJ1-6; possibly TRBD1 for D (5 bases). Trimming cost V 5 bases and J 10 bases, with 15 bases left between them. Germline V gene sequence: CDR1 SNHLY, CDR2 FYNNEI. The CDR3 spans 14 residues. Supplemented by reference TRBV2 and TRBJ1-6, the full variable domain reads EPEVTQTPSHQVTQMGQEVILRCVPISNHLYFYWYRQILGQKVEFLVSFYNNEISEKSEIFDDQFSVERPDGSNFTLKIRSTKLEDSAMYFCASSPGGENSPLHFGNGTRLTVT.

V usage is TRBV5-6 and J usage is TRBJ2-3, with D unclear. Germline CDR1 is SGHDT and CDR2 is YYEEEE. This CDR3 is 17 amino acids long. The V and J ends lost 4 bases and 3 bases respectively, with 21 bases between them. The CDR3 bases are TGTGCCAGCAGCGAAGACCTAGGAGACGAGAGGACAGATACGCAGTATTTT. This translates into CASSEDLGDERTDTQYF.

This clone was detected a few times. The chain combines TRBV7-9 with TRBJ2-7; 8 bases agree with TRBD1. Germline V lookup: CDR1 SEHNR, CDR2 FQNEAQ (reference sequence). The CDR3 totals 14 residues. V was pared by 6 bases and J by 3 bases, with 7 bases of the junction left unmatched. The CDR3 DNA reads as TGTGCCAGCAGTCCGACAGGGGTCATCTACGAGCAGTACTTC. Protein: CASSPTGVIYEQYF.

The genes are TRBV5-4 and TRBJ2-2; tentative D call: TRBD1 (6 bases). The V end lost 3 bases, the J end lost 2 bases, and 14 bases lay between the germline ends. Germline loops: CDR1 SGHNT, CDR2 YYREEE (reference sequence). The CDR3 contains 16 residues. CDR3 in amino acids: CASSSGTMGNTGELFF. For the CDR3, the DNA is TGTGCCAGCAGCTCCGGGACAATGGGAAACACCGGGGAGCTGTTTTTT.

The chain has TRBV19 and TRBJ2-7, with TRBD1 matching over 7 bases. V was pared by 0 bases and J by 4 bases, with 0 bases of the junction left unmatched. CDR1 is LNHDA, CDR2 SQIVND, per germline (reference sequence). The CDR3 has 13 amino acids. The CDR3 is CASSIETGYEQYF. For the CDR3, the DNA is TGTGCCAGTAGTATAGAGACAGGGTACGAGCAGTACTTC.

The chain combines TRBV25-1 with TRBJ2-7; D is perhaps TRBD1 (6 bases). The CDR3 has 14 amino acids. V was clipped by 0 bases and J by 4 bases, with 10 bases between them. Germline assignment: CDR1 MGHDK and CDR2 SYGVNS. The CDR3 here is CASSEYRGSYEQYF. The CDR3 DNA follows: TGTGCCAGCAGTGAATACAGGGGCTCGTACGAGCAGTACTTC.

The V and J genes are TRBV7-9 and TRBJ1-4, with a possible D match to TRBD1 (6 bases). The germline CDR1 and CDR2 sequences are SEHNR and FQNEAQ (reference sequence). The V end was cut by 6 bases, the J end by 0 bases, with 8 bases between. CDR3 size: 14 residues. CDR3 DNA sequence: TGTGCCAGCAGTCAGGGGACAACTAATGAAAAACTGTTTTTT. It yields the protein CASSQGTTNEKLFF.

The V call is TRBV5-6, the J call TRBJ2-1; 7 nucleotides line up with TRBD2. This CDR3 has 15 residues. Trimming removed 3 bases from V and 2 bases from J; junction bases left unmatched: 5. Germline CDR1 and CDR2: SGHDT and YYEEEE. The DNA for the CDR3 is TGTGCCAGCAGCTCGGCAGCGGGGACCTACAATGAGCAGTTCTTC. Protein product: CASSSAAGTYNEQFF.

The rearrangement links TRBV27 to TRBJ2-5, with a possible D match to TRBD2 (7 bases). CDR3 length: 18 amino acids. Per germline, CDR1 MNHEY and CDR2 SMNVEV (reference sequence). V lost 0 bases and J lost 6, with 23 bases in between. CDR3 DNA: TGTGCCAGCAGTTTATCCGCGGGGGCGGCGGGTCATAGGCAGACCCAGTACTTC. It encodes CASSLSAGAAGHRQTQYF.

The genes are TRBV11-3 and TRBJ2-1, with 10 positions matching TRBD2. Looked up from germline, CDR1 is SGHNT and CDR2 is YENEEA. The CDR3 is 16 amino acids. The V and J ends lost 5 bases and 6 bases, in that order; junction bases with no gene match: 10. The CDR3 region has the DNA TGTGCCAGCAGCGTAAGAAGCGGGGGGGGCATCAATGAGCAGTTCTTC. Amino acids: CASSVRSGGGINEQFF.

This clone was detected only once. Different DNA sequences within this sample yield the same CDR3. This chain uses TRBV11-2 with TRBJ2-7; possibly TRBD2 for D (6 bases). The germline V gene has CDR1 SGHAT and CDR2 FQNNGV. This CDR3 region has 13 residues. Deletions cut 1 base from V and 2 bases from J, with 6 bases between. CDR3 nucleotide sequence: TGTGCCAGCAGCTTAGGACTAGCCTACGAGCAGTACTTC. Translation gives CASSLGLAYEQYF.

V and J are TRBV7-2 and TRBJ2-5; D is undetermined. With 5 bases removed from V and 4 bases from J, the gap between germline ends came to 11 bases. Per germline, CDR1 SGHTA and CDR2 FQGNSA. The CDR3 has 13 residues. CDR3 coding DNA: TGTGCCAGCAGCAGCTCCGTTCTAGAGACCCAGTACTTC. It translates to CASSSSVLETQYF.

The chain has TRBV5-1 and TRBJ2-5; 8 bases are a match to TRBD2. CDR3 length equals 16 residues. The J segment lost 5 bases and the V segment lost 4 bases, leaving 13 bases of the junction unmatched. Germline V lookup: CDR1 SGHRS, CDR2 YFSETQ. CDR3 sequence (DNA): TGCGCCAGCAGCCCTAGAACGGGGGGGCCTCGGGAGACCCAGTACTTC. Encoded protein: CASSPRTGGPRETQYF. The whole variable domain, filled in from reference TRBV5-1 and TRBJ2-5, reads KAGVTQTPRYLIKTRGQQVTLSCSPISGHRSVSWYQQTPGQGLQFLFEYFSETQRNKGNFPGRFSGRQFSNSRSEMNVSTLELGDSALYLCASSPRTGGPRETQYFGPGTRLLVL.

The chain links TRBV7-9 to TRBJ2-4; D not certain. Germline CDR1 and CDR2: SEHNR and FQNEAQ (reference sequence). CDR3 size: 16 residues. V lost 1 base, J lost 0 bases, and 10 bases lay in between. CDR3 bases: TGTGCCAGCAGCTTAGTTGGCAGGATAGCCAAAAACATTCAGTACTTC. It is translated as CASSLVGRIAKNIQYF. The complete variable domain, with remaining parts taken from reference TRBV7-9 and TRBJ2-4, reads DTGVSQNPRHKITKRGQNVTFRCDPISEHNRLYWYRQTLGQGPEFLTYFQNEAQLEKSRLLSDRFSAERPKGSFSTLEIQRTEQGDSAMYLCASSLVGRIAKNIQYFGAGTRLSVL.

This clone was recorded only once. The rearrangement joins TRBV11-2 to TRBJ1-1; D possibly corresponds to TRBD1 (5 bases). CDR1 is SGHAT and CDR2 is FQNNGV in the germline V gene. The germline V and J ends were trimmed by 1 base and 11 bases, with 11 bases remaining between them. CDR3 length: 12 amino acids. The CDR3 here is CASSLVGGIAFF. CDR3 DNA sequence: TGTGCCAGCAGCTTAGTGGGGGGGATCGCTTTCTTT. The full variable domain, rest sourced from reference TRBV11-2 and TRBJ1-1, is EAGVAQSPRYKIIEKRQSVAFWCNPISGHATLYWYQQILGQGPKLLIQFQNNGVVDDSQLPKDRFSAERLKGVDSTLKIQPAKLEDSAVYLCASSLVGGIAFFGQGTRLTVV.

The CDR3 region is CASSLGSPTDTQYF. The DNA for the CDR3 is TGCGCCAGCAGCTTGGGTAGCCCCACAGATACGCAGTATTTT. This chain joins TRBV5-1 and TRBJ2-3, with D uncertain. This CDR3 is built from 14 residues. CDR1 and CDR2 from the germline V gene are SGHRS and YFSETQ. With 0 bases removed from V and 2 bases from J, the gap between germline ends came to 7 bases.

The V call is TRBV6-4, the J call TRBJ2-3, with 7 bases that match TRBD1. The junction had 5 bases not matched to a gene; V was cut back by 3 bases and J by 5 bases. The CDR3 is made up of 14 amino acids. Germline V lookup: CDR1 MRHNA, CDR2 SNTAGT. Written as DNA, the CDR3 is TGTGCCAGCAGTGATACAGGGGTCGGAGATACGCAGTATTTT. Translating gives CASSDTGVGDTQYF.